The next 10 T cell receptor beta chains were all read from a single sample in a study of response to subunit inactivated influenza vaccine. Via MiXCR, TCRdb re-called the RT-PCR reads, giving one row per CDR3 protein. Among under 200,000 distinct CDR3 sequences listed, roughly 12% were seen once. The data also belong to a second study, concerning T cells expressing NK-cell markers. From that study: For TCR beta, cDNA was produced by 5'RACE template switching with UMIs.

Specimen: CD8+ T cells sorted from PBMCs, collected less than 13 days after vaccination. These receptors originate from a man aged 50 to 59 who received an inactivated influenza vaccine.

In this sample, this clonotype turned up a few times. The chain uses TRBV6-1 and TRBJ2-7; TRBD2 agrees at 11 bases. V trimming: 5 bases; J trimming: 4 bases; junction bases outside the gene matches: 1. Germline V gene lookup returns CDR1 MNHNS and CDR2 SASEGT. This CDR3 has 13 amino acids. The CDR3: CASSRTSGYEQYF. The CDR3 coding sequence is TGTGCCAGCAGTAGGACTAGCGGGTACGAGCAGTACTTC.

This clonotype was counted ten times or more. This chain links TRBV25-1 with TRBJ1-1; weak D call: TRBD1 (6 bases). The V gene's germline CDR1 is MGHDK and CDR2 SYGVNS. The CDR3 consists of 15 residues. Trimming pared 3 bases from V and 3 bases from J, leaving 14 bases between. CDR3 nucleotides: TGTGCCAGCAGTGAGGGCAGGGGAGGGTACACTGAAGCTTTCTTT. It codes for CASSEGRGGYTEAFF. The variable domain in full, with the rest retrieved from reference TRBV25-1 and TRBJ1-1, is EADIYQTPRYLVIGTGKKITLECSQTMGHDKMYWYQQDPGMELHLIHYSYGVNSTEKGDLSSESTVSRIRTEHFPLTLESARPSHTSQYLCASSEGRGGYTEAFFGQGTRLTVV.

The V call is TRBV6-2 or TRBV6-3, the J call TRBJ1-1; D not certain. V lost 0 bases and J lost 4, with 9 bases in between. In germline, CDR1 is MNHEY, CDR2 SVGEGT. The CDR3 spans 14 residues. The CDR3 nucleotides are TGTGCCAGCAGTTACTCGAGTACGGGCACTGAAGCTTTCTTT. This gives the protein CASSYSSTGTEAFF.

This clonotype was seen a handful of times. In DNA, the CDR3 is TGTGCCAGCAGCTTAGAAAGTCGGACAGTTGACGGGGAGCTGTTTTTT. Protein: CASSLESRTVDGELFF. This chain uses TRBV7-9 with TRBJ2-2; a possible D gene is TRBD1 (6 bases). The length of the CDR3 is 16 residues. With 1 base removed from V and 7 bases from J, the gap between germline ends came to 16 bases. Looked up from germline, CDR1 is SEHNR and CDR2 is FQNEAQ (reference sequence).

This clonotype came up a few times. The chain recombines TRBV25-1 with TRBJ2-2; 7 nucleotides match TRBD2. CDR3 length: 15 residues. Germline CDR1 and CDR2: MGHDK and SYGVNS. Germline trimming cut 4 bases from V and 6 bases from J; bases unmatched to any gene: 8. The CDR3 reads CASSGPGGSPGELFF. The CDR3 DNA reads TGTGCCAGCAGTGGACCCGGGGGGTCCCCCGGGGAGCTGTTTTTT. Drawing the rest from reference TRBV25-1 and TRBJ2-2, the complete variable domain is EADIYQTPRYLVIGTGKKITLECSQTMGHDKMYWYQQDPGMELHLIHYSYGVNSTEKGDLSSESTVSRIRTEHFPLTLESARPSHTSQYLCASSGPGGSPGELFFGEGSRLTVL.

This clonotype was observed at least ten times. CDR3 in DNA: TGTGCCAGCAGTTTGACCGGGGACAGCGATGAGCAGTTCTTC. It translates to CASSLTGDSDEQFF. V usage is TRBV12-3 or TRBV12-4 and J usage is TRBJ2-1; 7 bases fit TRBD1. J lost 8 bases, V lost 3 bases, and 7 bases had no gene match. CDR3 size: 14 residues.

This clonotype was recorded a few times. The V gene is TRBV7-2, the J gene TRBJ1-2; TRBD1 matches 9 bases. V gave up 1 base and J gave up 8 bases; unmatched junction bases: 8. Per the germline V gene, CDR1 is SGHTA and CDR2 is FQGNSA. This CDR3 region has 15 residues. The CDR3 sequence is CASSLVPGTGNGYTF. The CDR3 DNA is TGTGCCAGCAGCTTAGTACCCGGGACAGGGAACGGCTACACCTTC.

This clonotype was counted between two and nine times. V usage is TRBV4-2 and J usage is TRBJ1-5, with TRBD1 matching over 8 bases. V shed 0 bases and J 6 bases; nucleotides not matched to a gene: 7. CDR3 length equals 16 residues. CDR1 is LGHNA and CDR2 is YNFKEQ in the germline V gene. In DNA, the CDR3 is TGTGCCAGCAGCCAAGATTTCGGACAGGGCGGTCAGCCCCAGCATTTT. Amino acid sequence: CASSQDFGQGGQPQHF.

This clonotype appeared a few times. This rearrangement joins TRBV27 to TRBJ1-2, with a possible D match to TRBD1 (6 bases). There are 15 residues in the CDR3. The germline gives CDR1 MNHEY, CDR2 SMNVEV (reference sequence). The V gene lost 7 bases and the J gene lost 8 bases, with 23 bases spanning the gap. CDR3 sequence (DNA): TGTGCCAGCACCGCTCTGACAGGTGTGGTAGGGGGCTACACCTTC. It is translated as CASTALTGVVGGYTF.

This clonotype has a handful of counts. The chain links TRBV20-1 to TRBJ2-1, with 12 positions matching TRBD2. CDR3 length: 13 residues. CDR1 DFQATT and CDR2 SNEGSKA come from the germline V gene (reference sequence). Germline trimming cut 2 bases from V and 13 bases from J; bases unmatched to any gene: 6. CDR3 bases: TGCAGTGCTAGACCACTAGCGGGAGGACCCCAGTTCTTC. This codes for CSARPLAGGPQFF.